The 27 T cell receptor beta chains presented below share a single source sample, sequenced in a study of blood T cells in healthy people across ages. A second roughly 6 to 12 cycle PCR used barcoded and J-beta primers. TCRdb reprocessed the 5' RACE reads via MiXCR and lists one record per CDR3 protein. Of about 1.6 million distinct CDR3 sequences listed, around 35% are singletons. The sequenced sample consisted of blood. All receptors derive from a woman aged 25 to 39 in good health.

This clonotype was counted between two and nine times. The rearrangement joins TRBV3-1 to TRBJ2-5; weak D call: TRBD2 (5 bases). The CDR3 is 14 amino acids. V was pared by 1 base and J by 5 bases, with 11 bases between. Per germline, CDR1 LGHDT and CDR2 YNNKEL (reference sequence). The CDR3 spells CASSQGASSETQYF. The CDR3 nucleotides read TGTGCCAGCAGCCAAGGAGCTAGCTCGGAGACCCAGTACTTC.

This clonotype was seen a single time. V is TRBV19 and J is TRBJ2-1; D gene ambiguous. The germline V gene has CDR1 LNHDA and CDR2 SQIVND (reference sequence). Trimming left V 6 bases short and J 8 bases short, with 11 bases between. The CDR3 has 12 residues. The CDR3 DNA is TGTGCCAGTAGCCGGATGGGATATGAGCAGTTCTTC. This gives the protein CASSRMGYEQFF.

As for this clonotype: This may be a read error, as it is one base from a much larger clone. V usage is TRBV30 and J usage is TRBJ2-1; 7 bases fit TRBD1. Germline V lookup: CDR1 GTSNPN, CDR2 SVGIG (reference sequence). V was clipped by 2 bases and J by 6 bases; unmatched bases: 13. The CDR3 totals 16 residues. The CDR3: CAWSLPGTEGTNEQFF. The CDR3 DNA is TGTGCCTGGAGTTTACCGGGGACAGAGGGTACCAATGAGCAGTTCTTC. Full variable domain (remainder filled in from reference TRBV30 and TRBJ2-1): SQTIHQWPATLVQPVGSPLSLECTVEGTSNPNLYWYRQAAGRGLQLLFYSVGIGQISSEVPQNLSASRPQDRQFILSSKKLLLSDSGFYLCAWSLPGTEGTNEQFFGPGTRLTVL.

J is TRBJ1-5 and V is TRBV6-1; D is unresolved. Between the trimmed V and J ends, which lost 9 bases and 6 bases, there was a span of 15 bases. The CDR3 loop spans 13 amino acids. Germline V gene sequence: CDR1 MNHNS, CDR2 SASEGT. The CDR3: CASRQVGGQPQHF. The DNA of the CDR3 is TGTGCCAGTCGGCAGGTTGGAGGTCAGCCCCAGCATTTT.

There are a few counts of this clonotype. CDR3 coding DNA: TGCAGTGCTAGAAGCACGCTAGCACCCTCCTACAATGAGCAGTTCTTC. Its protein is CSARSTLAPSYNEQFF. The rearrangement uses TRBV20-1 and TRBJ2-1; TRBD2 is a possible D gene (5 bases). Germline CDR1 is DFQATT and CDR2 is SNEGSKA (reference sequence). The CDR3 runs to 16 residues. Trimming removed 2 bases at V and 0 bases at J, with 14 bases between.

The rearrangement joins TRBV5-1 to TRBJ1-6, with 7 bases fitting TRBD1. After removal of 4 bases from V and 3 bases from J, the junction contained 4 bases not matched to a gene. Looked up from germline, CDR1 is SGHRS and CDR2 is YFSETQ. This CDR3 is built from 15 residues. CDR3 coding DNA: TGCGCCAGCAGCCAACGGGACAGCTATAATTCACCCCTCCACTTT. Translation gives CASSQRDSYNSPLHF.

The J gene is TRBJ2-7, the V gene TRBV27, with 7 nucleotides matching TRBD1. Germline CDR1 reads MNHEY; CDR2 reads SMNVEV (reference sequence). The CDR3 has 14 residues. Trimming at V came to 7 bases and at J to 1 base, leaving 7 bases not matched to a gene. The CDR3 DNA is TGTGCCAGCACCGTGCGACAGGGTTCCTACGAGCAGTACTTC. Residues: CASTVRQGSYEQYF.

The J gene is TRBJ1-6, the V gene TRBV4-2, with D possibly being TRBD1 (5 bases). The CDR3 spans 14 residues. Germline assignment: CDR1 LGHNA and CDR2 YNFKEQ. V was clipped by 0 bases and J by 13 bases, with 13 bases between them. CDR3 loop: CASSQDGTPGPLHF. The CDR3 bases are TGTGCCAGCAGCCAAGACGGGACTCCCGGGCCCCTCCACTTT.

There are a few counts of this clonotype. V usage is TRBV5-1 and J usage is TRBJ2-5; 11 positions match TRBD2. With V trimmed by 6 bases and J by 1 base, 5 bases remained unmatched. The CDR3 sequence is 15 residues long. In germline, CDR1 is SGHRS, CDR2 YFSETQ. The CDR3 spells CASTSLAGGQETQYF. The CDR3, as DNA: TGCGCCAGCACCTCCCTAGCGGGGGGCCAAGAGACCCAGTACTTC.

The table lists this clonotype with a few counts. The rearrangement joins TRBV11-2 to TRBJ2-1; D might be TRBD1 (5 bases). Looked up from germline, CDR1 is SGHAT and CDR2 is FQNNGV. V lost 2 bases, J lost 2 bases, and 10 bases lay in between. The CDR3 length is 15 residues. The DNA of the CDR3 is TGTGCCAGCAGCTTATCAGACAGTGCCTACAATGAGCAGTTCTTC. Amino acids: CASSLSDSAYNEQFF.

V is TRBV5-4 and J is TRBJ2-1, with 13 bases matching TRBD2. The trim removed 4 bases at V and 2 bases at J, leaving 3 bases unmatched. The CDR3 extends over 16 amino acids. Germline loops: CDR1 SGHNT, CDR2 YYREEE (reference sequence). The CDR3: CASSHGTSGAYNEQFF. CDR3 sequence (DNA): TGTGCCAGCAGCCACGGGACTAGCGGGGCCTACAATGAGCAGTTCTTC. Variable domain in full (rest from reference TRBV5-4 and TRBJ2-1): ETGVTQSPTHLIKTRGQQVTLRCSSQSGHNTVSWYQQALGQGPQFIFQYYREEENGRGNFPPRFSGLQFPNYSSELNVNALELDDSALYLCASSHGTSGAYNEQFFGPGTRLTVL.

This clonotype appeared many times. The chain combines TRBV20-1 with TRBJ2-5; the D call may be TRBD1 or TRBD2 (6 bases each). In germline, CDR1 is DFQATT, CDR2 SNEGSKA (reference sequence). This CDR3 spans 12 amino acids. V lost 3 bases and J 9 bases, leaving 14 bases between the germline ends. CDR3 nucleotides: TGCAGTGCTAGTAGCCAGGAGGGGGCCCAGTACTTC. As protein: CSASSQEGAQYF.

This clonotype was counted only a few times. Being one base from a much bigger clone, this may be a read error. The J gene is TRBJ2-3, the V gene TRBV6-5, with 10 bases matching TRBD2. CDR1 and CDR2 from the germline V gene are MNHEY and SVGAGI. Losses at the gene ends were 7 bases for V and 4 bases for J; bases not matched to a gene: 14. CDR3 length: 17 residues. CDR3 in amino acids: CASKFRGALAGADTQYF. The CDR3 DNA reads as TGTGCCAGCAAGTTCCGGGGGGCGCTAGCGGGGGCAGATACGCAGTATTTT.

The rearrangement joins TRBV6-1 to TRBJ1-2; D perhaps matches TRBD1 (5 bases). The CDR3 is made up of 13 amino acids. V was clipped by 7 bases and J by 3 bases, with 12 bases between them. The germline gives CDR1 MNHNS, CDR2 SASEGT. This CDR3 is CASIVQGYYGYTF. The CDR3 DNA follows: TGTGCCAGCATTGTGCAGGGCTACTATGGCTACACCTTC.

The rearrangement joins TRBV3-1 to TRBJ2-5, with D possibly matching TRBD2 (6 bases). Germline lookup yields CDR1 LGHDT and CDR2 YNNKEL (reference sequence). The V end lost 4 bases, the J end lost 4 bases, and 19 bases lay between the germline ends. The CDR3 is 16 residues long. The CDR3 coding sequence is TGTGCCAGCAGCCTCGTAGCTAGCGTATCTCGAGAGACCCAGTACTTC. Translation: CASSLVASVSRETQYF.

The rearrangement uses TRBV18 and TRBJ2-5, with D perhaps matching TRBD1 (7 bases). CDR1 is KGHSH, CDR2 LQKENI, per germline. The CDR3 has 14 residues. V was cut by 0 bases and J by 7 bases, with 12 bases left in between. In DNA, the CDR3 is TGTGCCAGCTCACCACCGGCAGGGGGAGGGACCCAGTACTTC. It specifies CASSPPAGGGTQYF. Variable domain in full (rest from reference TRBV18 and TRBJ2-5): NAGVMQNPRHLVRRRGQEARLRCSPMKGHSHVYWYRQLPEEGLKFMVYLQKENIIDESGMPKERFSAEFPKEGPSILRIQQVVRGDSAAYFCASSPPAGGGTQYFGPGTRLLVL.

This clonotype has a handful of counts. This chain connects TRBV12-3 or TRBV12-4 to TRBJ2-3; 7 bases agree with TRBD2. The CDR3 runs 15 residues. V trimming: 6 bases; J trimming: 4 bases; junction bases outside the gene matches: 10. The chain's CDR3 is CASSSAGDGADTQYF. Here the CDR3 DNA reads TGTGCCAGCAGCTCGGCGGGAGATGGCGCAGATACGCAGTATTTT.

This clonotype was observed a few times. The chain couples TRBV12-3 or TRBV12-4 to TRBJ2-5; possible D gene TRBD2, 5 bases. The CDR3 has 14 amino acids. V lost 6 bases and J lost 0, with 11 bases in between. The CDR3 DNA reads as TGTGCCAGCAGGTTCCGGCGGGACCAAGAGACCCAGTACTTC. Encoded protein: CASRFRRDQETQYF.

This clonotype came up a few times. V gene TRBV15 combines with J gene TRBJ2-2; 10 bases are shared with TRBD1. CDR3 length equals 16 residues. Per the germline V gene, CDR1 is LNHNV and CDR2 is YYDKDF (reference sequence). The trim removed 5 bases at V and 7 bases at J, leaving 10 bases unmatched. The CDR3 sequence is CATSPLGQGRGGELFF. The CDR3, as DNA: TGTGCCACCAGCCCTTTGGGACAGGGGAGAGGCGGGGAGCTGTTTTTT.

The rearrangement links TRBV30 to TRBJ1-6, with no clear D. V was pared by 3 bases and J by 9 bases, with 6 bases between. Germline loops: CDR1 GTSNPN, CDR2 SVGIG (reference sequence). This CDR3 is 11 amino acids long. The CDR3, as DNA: TGTGCCTGGAGCACAGTTTCACCCCTCCACTTT. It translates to CAWSTVSPLHF.

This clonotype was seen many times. The CDR3 coding sequence is TGCGCCAGCAGCCAAGAACCCCGCGAGGGGAACTATGGCTACACCTTC. This sequence encodes CASSQEPREGNYGYTF. This chain uses TRBV4-1 with TRBJ1-2; tentatively, D is TRBD1 (5 bases). V lost 0 bases, J lost 2 bases, and 13 bases lay in between. CDR3 length: 16 amino acids. Per germline, CDR1 MGHRA and CDR2 YSYEKL.

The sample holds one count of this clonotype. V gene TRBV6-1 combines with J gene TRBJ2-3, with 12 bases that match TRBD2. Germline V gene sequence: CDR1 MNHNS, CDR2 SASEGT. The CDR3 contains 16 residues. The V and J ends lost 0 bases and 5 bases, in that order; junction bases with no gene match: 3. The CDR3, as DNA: TGTGCCAGCAGTGAAGCAAGACTAGCGGGAGTAGATACGCAGTATTTT. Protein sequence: CASSEARLAGVDTQYF.

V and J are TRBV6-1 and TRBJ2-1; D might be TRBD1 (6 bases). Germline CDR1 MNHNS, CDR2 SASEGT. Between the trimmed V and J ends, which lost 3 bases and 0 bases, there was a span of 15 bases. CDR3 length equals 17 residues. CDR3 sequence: CASSDRQGYSSYNEQFF. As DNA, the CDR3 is TGTGCCAGCAGTGATCGGCAGGGGTATAGCTCCTACAATGAGCAGTTCTTC.

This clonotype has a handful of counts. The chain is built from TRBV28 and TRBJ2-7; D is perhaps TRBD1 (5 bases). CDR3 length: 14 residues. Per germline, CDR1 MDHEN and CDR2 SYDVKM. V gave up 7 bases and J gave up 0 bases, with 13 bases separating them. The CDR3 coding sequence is TGTGCCAGCACCGTGACAGTGAGCTCCTACGAGCAGTACTTC. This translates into CASTVTVSSYEQYF. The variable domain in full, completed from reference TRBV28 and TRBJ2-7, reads DVKVTQSSRYLVKRTGEKVFLECVQDMDHENMFWYRQDPGLGLRLIYFSYDVKMKEKGDIPEGYSVSREKKERFSLILESASTNQTSMYLCASTVTVSSYEQYFGPGTRLTVT.

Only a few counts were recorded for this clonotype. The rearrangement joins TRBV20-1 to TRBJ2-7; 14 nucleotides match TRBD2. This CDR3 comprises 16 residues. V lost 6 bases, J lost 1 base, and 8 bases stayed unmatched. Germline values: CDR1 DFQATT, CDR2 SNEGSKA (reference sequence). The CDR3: CSARQGLAGVSYEQYF. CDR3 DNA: TGCAGTGCCCGGCAGGGACTAGCGGGAGTGTCCTACGAGCAGTACTTC.

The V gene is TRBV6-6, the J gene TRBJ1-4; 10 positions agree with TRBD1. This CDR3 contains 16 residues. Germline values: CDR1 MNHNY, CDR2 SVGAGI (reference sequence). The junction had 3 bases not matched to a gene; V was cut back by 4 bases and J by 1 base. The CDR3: CASSSGTGVTNEKLFF. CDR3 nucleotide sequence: TGTGCCAGCAGTTCCGGGACAGGGGTAACTAATGAAAAACTGTTTTTT.

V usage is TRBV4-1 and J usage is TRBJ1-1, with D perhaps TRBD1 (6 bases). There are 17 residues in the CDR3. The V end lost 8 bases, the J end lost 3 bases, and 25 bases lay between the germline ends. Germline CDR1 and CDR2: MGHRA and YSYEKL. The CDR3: CASRRGARGVRDTEAFF. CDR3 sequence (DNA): TGCGCCAGCCGGAGGGGGGCGCGTGGGGTCAGAGACACTGAAGCTTTCTTT.